Following are 24 T cell receptor beta chains from one sample sequenced in a study of T-cell reconstitution after alpha-beta-depleted transplantation in children. Unique molecular identifiers tagged the TCRbeta library. TCRdb ran MiXCR on the PCR reads and lists one entry per CDR3 protein. The sample shows hundreds of thousands of distinct CDR3 sequences, about a tenth of them seen only once. The sample here was PBMCs, taken before TCRalphabeta/CD19-depleted stem cell transplant. Source of these receptors: a boy younger than two with acute myeloid leukemia, due to receive a stem cell transplant.

The rearrangement links TRBV20-1 to TRBJ2-7; D unclear. Trimming stripped 1 base from V and 12 bases from J, with 13 bases between. CDR1 is DFQATT and CDR2 is SNEGSKA in the germline V gene (reference sequence). The length of the CDR3 is 11 residues. This CDR3 reads CSARAPLRPYF. Written as DNA, the CDR3 is TGCAGTGCTAGAGCCCCTCTACGGCCGTACTTC.

The chain has TRBV7-9 and TRBJ2-1; no reliable D call. Germline assignment: CDR1 SEHNR and CDR2 FQNEAQ (reference sequence). The CDR3 loop spans 13 amino acids. The V gene lost 2 bases and the J gene lost 10 bases, with 12 bases spanning the gap. The CDR3 is CASSLSGFAEQFF. The CDR3 nucleotides read TGTGCCAGCAGCTTATCAGGTTTTGCAGAGCAGTTCTTC.

Many counts were recorded for this clonotype. The chain employs TRBV5-1 and TRBJ2-3; TRBD2 aligns across 8 bases. Germline CDR1 reads SGHRS; CDR2 reads YFSETQ. The CDR3 is made up of 16 amino acids. V gave up 4 bases and J gave up 2 bases; unmatched junction bases: 9. This CDR3 is CASSRGLATNTDTQYF. The CDR3 DNA follows: TGCGCCAGCAGCCGTGGACTAGCTACTAACACAGATACGCAGTATTTT. Full variable domain (outside the CDR3, taken from reference TRBV5-1 and TRBJ2-3): KAGVTQTPRYLIKTRGQQVTLSCSPISGHRSVSWYQQTPGQGLQFLFEYFSETQRNKGNFPGRFSGRQFSNSRSEMNVSTLELGDSALYLCASSRGLATNTDTQYFGPGTRLTVL.

This clonotype showed up many times. The chain couples TRBV29-1 to TRBJ2-7; 8 positions match TRBD1. CDR1 is SQVTM and CDR2 is ANQGSEA in the germline V gene. V was clipped by 4 bases and J by 3 bases; unmatched bases: 2. The CDR3 is 12 residues long. As DNA, the CDR3 is TGCAGCGTTGCTGGACAGGGCTACGAGCAGTACTTC. Translating gives CSVAGQGYEQYF.

This clonotype was detected ten times or more. The chain is built from TRBV12-3 or TRBV12-4 and TRBJ2-2; D gene ambiguous. The CDR3 extends over 16 amino acids. Trimming left V 8 bases short and J 0 bases short, with 16 bases between. The CDR3 region is CASPLGGNANTGELFF. For the CDR3, the DNA is TGTGCCAGCCCTCTGGGTGGCAACGCGAACACCGGGGAGCTGTTTTTT.

The chain carries TRBV11-2 and TRBJ1-1, with a possible D match to TRBD1 (6 bases). V was shortened by 1 base and J by 0 bases, with 9 bases between the two germline ends. The V gene's germline CDR1 is SGHAT and CDR2 FQNNGV. The CDR3 extends over 15 amino acids. CDR3 amino acids: CASSLGPGVNTEAFF. CDR3 coding DNA: TGTGCCAGCAGCTTAGGCCCAGGGGTGAACACTGAAGCTTTCTTT.

The chain uses TRBV29-1 and TRBJ1-2; no clear D. Germline V lookup: CDR1 SQVTM, CDR2 ANQGSEA. The CDR3 consists of 9 residues. Trimming took off 3 bases at V and 7 bases at J, with 3 bases between the two ends. The CDR3 sequence is CSVEGGYTF. The CDR3 DNA reads as TGCAGCGTTGAGGGTGGCTACACCTTC. Filled out from reference TRBV29-1 and TRBJ1-2, the complete variable domain reads SAVISQKPSRDICQRGTSLTIQCQVDSQVTMMFWYRQQPGQSLTLIATANQGSEATYESGFVIDKFPISRPNLTFSTLTVSNMSPEDSSIYLCSVEGGYTFGSGTRLTVV.

This clonotype came up many times. The rearrangement links TRBV10-3 to TRBJ2-7; D is unresolved. CDR1 ENHRY and CDR2 SYGVKD come from the germline V gene. The length of the CDR3 is 11 residues. Trimming removed 4 bases from V and 5 bases from J, with 6 bases in between. The DNA of the CDR3 is TGTGCCATCAGTGCTATCGACGAGCAGTACTTC. It yields the protein CAISAIDEQYF.

This clonotype was seen at least ten times. The chain joins TRBV13 to TRBJ2-5; D is uncertain. CDR1 is PRHDT and CDR2 is FYEKMQ in the germline V gene (reference sequence). Between the trimmed V and J ends, which lost 4 bases and 1 base, there was a span of 10 bases. There are 14 residues in the CDR3. In nucleotides, the CDR3 is TGTGCCAGCAGCTATCGACGGTTCCAAGAGACCCAGTACTTC. Protein product: CASSYRRFQETQYF. Filled out from reference TRBV13 and TRBJ2-5, the complete variable domain reads AAGVIQSPRHLIKEKRETATLKCYPIPRHDTVYWYQQGPGQDPQFLISFYEKMQSDKGSIPDRFSAQQFSDYHSELNMSSLELGDSALYFCASSYRRFQETQYFGPGTRLLVL.

This clonotype has at least ten counts. This chain's CDR3 is CASSYPPGGLGETQYF. The CDR3, as DNA: TGTGCCAGCAGTTACCCCCCCGGGGGACTGGGGGAGACCCAGTACTTC. The V gene is TRBV6-2 or TRBV6-3, the J gene TRBJ2-5, with D possibly being TRBD2 (6 bases). The germline gives CDR1 MNHEY, CDR2 SVGEGT. V dropped 2 bases and J dropped 5 bases, with 18 bases sitting between them. This CDR3 is 16 amino acids long.

This clonotype has ten or more counts. Germline and junction disagree at one end, which may indicate a read error. The V call is TRBV7-2, the J call TRBJ2-2, with D perhaps assigned TRBD1 or TRBD2 (5 bases each). Germline loops: CDR1 SGHTA, CDR2 FQGNSA. The CDR3 covers 16 residues. The CDR3 region has the DNA TGTGCCAGCATCTTAGTAGGGACGGCGAACACCGGGGAGCTGTTTTTT. Its translation: CASILVGTANTGELFF.

This clonotype has at least ten counts. The chain recombines TRBV3-1 with TRBJ1-4; tentative D call: TRBD1 (5 bases). This CDR3 contains 16 residues. Trimming shortened V by 3 bases and J by 0 bases, and 11 bases separated the two germline ends. The germline CDR1 and CDR2 sequences are LGHDT and YNNKEL (reference sequence). CDR3 sequence reads: CASSHLGGATNEKLFF. For the CDR3, the DNA is TGTGCCAGCAGCCATCTCGGGGGTGCAACTAATGAAAAACTGTTTTTT.

This clonotype was detected ten times or more. The chain links TRBV7-3 to TRBJ2-7; 9 bases are shared with TRBD1. The V gene's germline CDR1 is SGHTA and CDR2 FQGTGA. J was trimmed by 4 bases and V by 0 bases; bases with no gene match: 4. The CDR3 has 15 residues. In DNA, the CDR3 is TGTGCCAGCAGCTTAACCGGACAGGGGCCTTACGAGCAGTACTTC. This sequence encodes CASSLTGQGPYEQYF.

V is TRBV18 and J is TRBJ2-3; D is uncertain. The V gene lost 2 bases and the J gene lost 1 base, with 13 bases spanning the gap. CDR1 is KGHSH, CDR2 LQKENI, per germline. The CDR3 runs to 16 residues. CDR3 protein: CASSPATHRGTDTQYF. As DNA, the CDR3 is TGTGCCAGCTCACCAGCGACTCATCGGGGCACAGATACGCAGTATTTT.

This clonotype was detected many times. The V call is TRBV7-9, the J call TRBJ1-2; TRBD1 aligns across 7 bases. Trimming at V came to 5 bases and at J to 0 bases, leaving 6 bases not matched to a gene. Germline CDR1 and CDR2: SEHNR and FQNEAQ (reference sequence). The CDR3 length is 15 residues. The CDR3 coding sequence is TGTGCCAGCAGCCTTACAGGGGCTTCTAACTATGGCTACACCTTC. It specifies CASSLTGASNYGYTF.

This clonotype was seen many times. The chain recombines TRBV9 with TRBJ2-7; 7 nucleotides line up with TRBD2. Germline-derived CDR1 and CDR2 are SGDLS and YYNGEE. The V gene end was trimmed by 0 bases and the J gene end by 3 bases; junction bases not matched to a gene: 9. This CDR3 comprises 16 residues. CDR3 loop: CASSVVMRTSRYEQYF. As DNA, the CDR3 is TGTGCCAGCAGCGTAGTGATGCGGACTAGTCGCTACGAGCAGTACTTC.

Many counts were recorded for this clonotype. The chain links TRBV12-3 or TRBV12-4 to TRBJ1-1; D possibly corresponds to TRBD1 (5 bases). The CDR3 extends over 14 amino acids. V was clipped by 3 bases and J by 4 bases, with 12 bases between them. As DNA, the CDR3 is TGTGCCAGCAGTTTTGGGGGGTCCAGCACTGAAGCTTTCTTT. Protein product: CASSFGGSSTEAFF.

The V and J genes are TRBV11-2 and TRBJ1-4; no definite D call. Trimming took off 5 bases at V and 0 bases at J, with 19 bases between the two ends. The CDR3 length is 18 residues. CDR1 is SGHAT, CDR2 FQNNGV, per germline. In nucleotides, the CDR3 is TGTGCCAGCAGCCACCGCCCGGGCCTGTACCCAACTAATGAAAAACTGTTTTTT. It is translated as CASSHRPGLYPTNEKLFF.

The sample holds many counts of this clonotype. The chain recombines TRBV12-3 or TRBV12-4 with TRBJ2-4; 11 positions match TRBD1. The V and J ends lost 7 bases and 4 bases, in that order; junction bases with no gene match: 12. This CDR3 region has 17 residues. CDR3 sequence reads: CASTPGQGVRVKNIQYF. The CDR3 bases are TGTGCCAGCACCCCGGGACAGGGGGTGCGGGTGAAAAACATTCAGTACTTC.

This clonotype was seen many times. J is TRBJ2-2 and V is TRBV7-9; 8 positions match TRBD1. CDR1 and CDR2 from the germline V gene are SEHNR and FQNEAQ (reference sequence). V lost 8 bases, J lost 3 bases, and 8 bases stayed unmatched. The CDR3 spans 15 residues. Here the CDR3 reads CASRLTGEDTGELFF. CDR3 coding DNA: TGTGCCAGCCGACTGACAGGGGAGGACACCGGGGAGCTGTTTTTT.

This clonotype was detected many times. The chain couples TRBV2 to TRBJ1-5, with a weak D call TRBD1 (6 bases). With 8 bases removed from V and 6 bases from J, the gap between germline ends came to 17 bases. There are 14 residues in the CDR3. Germline CDR1 reads SNHLY; CDR2 reads FYNNEI. The CDR3 loop reads CASGSVQGSQPQHF. CDR3 sequence (DNA): TGTGCCAGCGGATCCGTACAGGGTAGTCAGCCCCAGCATTTT.

This clonotype came up many times. This chain connects TRBV20-1 to TRBJ1-5, with 7 bases identical to TRBD1. This CDR3 has 14 amino acids. The V segment lost 0 bases and the J segment 5 bases; nucleotides outside the gene matches: 4. CDR1 DFQATT and CDR2 SNEGSKA come from the germline V gene (reference sequence). CDR3: CSAREGGQHQPQHF. The CDR3 DNA reads TGCAGTGCTAGAGAGGGGGGACAGCATCAGCCCCAGCATTTT.

This clonotype was seen repeatedly, ten times or more. V is TRBV7-9 and J is TRBJ1-1; D not resolved. The CDR3 runs to 14 residues. V was clipped by 5 bases and J by 1 base, with 11 bases between them. CDR1 is SEHNR, CDR2 FQNEAQ, per germline (reference sequence). CDR3 residues: CASSDGPANTEAFF. The CDR3 nucleotides are TGTGCCAGCAGCGATGGACCCGCGAACACTGAAGCTTTCTTT.

This clonotype has a handful of counts. V usage is TRBV4-3 and J usage is TRBJ2-7, with D perhaps TRBD1 (6 bases). CDR3 size: 14 residues. Per the germline V gene, CDR1 is LGHNA and CDR2 is YSLEER. With 4 bases removed from V and 0 bases from J, the gap between germline ends came to 10 bases. The CDR3 protein is CASSPDSVSYEQYF. In DNA form, the CDR3 reads TGCGCCAGCAGCCCGGACAGCGTCTCCTACGAGCAGTACTTC.